This TCR beta chain appears in the sequencing data of a study of T cells in localized non-small cell lung cancer. Sequencing used immunoSEQ multiplex PCR; TCRdb keeps in-frame clones, though not all of them. The sample has about 40,000 clones; around 81% are singletons. CDR1 and CDR2 from the germline V gene are MDHEN and SYDVKM. There are 16 residues in the CDR3. V lost 4 bases, J lost 0 bases, and 13 bases lay in between. This clonotype originated in a male donor older than 55 with stage II lung adenocarcinoma. The chain links TRBV28 to TRBJ1-5, with D hard to call. Material: peripheral blood mononuclear cells, obtained before any cancer treatment. CDR3 in DNA: TGTGCCAGCAGTTCCCCCTCCGGGAATAGCAATCAGCCCCAGCATTTT. As protein: CASSSPSGNSNQPQHF. Full variable domain (remainder filled in from reference TRBV28 and TRBJ1-5): DVKVTQSSRYLVKRTGEKVFLECVQDMDHENMFWYRQDPGLGLRLIYFSYDVKMKEKGDIPEGYSVSREKKERFSLILESASTNQTSMYLCASSSPSGNSNQPQHFGDGTRLSIL.